This entry lists 2 T cell receptor beta chains sequenced from one sample in a study of shared clonotypes between healthy human individuals. This table comes from immunoSEQ multiplex PCR, and its TCRdb copy is limited to in-frame clones, with some not included. Here the sample spans 2.3 million or so clones, more than 80% being singletons. The sequenced material came from naive CD4+ T cells from PBMCs. Described subset: CD45RA+ positively selected. These receptors came from a man between 18 and 29 years old in good health. Some clones in this sample may be carry-over from other donors' samples.

V usage is TRBV5-1 and J usage is TRBJ1-4; no reliable D call. Germline lookup yields CDR1 SGHRS and CDR2 YFSETQ. This CDR3 is 15 amino acids long. V was clipped by 1 base and J by 4 bases, with 11 bases between them. CDR3 residues: CASSLTVQSNEKLFF. In nucleotides, the CDR3 is TGCGCCAGCAGCTTGACCGTACAGAGTAATGAAAAACTGTTTTTT.

With respect to this clone: This sample also contains other DNA sequences that code for the same CDR3. This chain connects TRBV7-3 to TRBJ2-2; D gene ambiguous. The CDR3 length is 13 residues. Germline V lookup: CDR1 SGHTA, CDR2 FQGTGA. Trimming shortened V by 2 bases and J by 2 bases, and 3 bases separated the two germline ends. The CDR3 nucleotides are TGTGCCAGCAGCTTACTTAACACCGGGGAGCTGTTTTTT. This encodes CASSLLNTGELFF. The full variable domain, its missing parts supplied by reference TRBV7-3 and TRBJ2-2, is GAGVSQTPSNKVTEKGKYVELRCDPISGHTALYWYRQSLGQGPEFLIYFQGTGAADDSGLPNDRFFAVRPEGSVSTLKIQRTERGDSAVYLCASSLLNTGELFFGEGSRLTVL.